This T cell receptor beta chain derives from a study of cytomegalovirus exposure and HLA in healthy donors. Turning to this clone: Its antigen remains unidentified.

Trimming shortened V by 7 bases and J by 6 bases, and 22 bases separated the two germline ends. Germline V gene sequence: CDR1 LNHDA, CDR2 SQIVND (reference sequence). This CDR3 spans 15 amino acids. This PCR relied on a set of 60 Vbeta primers and 13 Jbeta primers. Using immunoSEQ multiplex PCR, the repertoire was profiled, and TCRdb retains in-frame clones only, with some absent. The sample has 150,000 or so clones, 72% seen once. Study observations and caveats: Reportedly, fewer N-insertions than the roughly 690-donor mean appeared in an Asian-associated ancestry cluster in a later analysis. Rare sequences made up most TCRs, while some public TCRs were found in many donors. V- and J-gene trimming of TCR beta was linked (in a later analysis) to a missense DCLRE1C variant.

This TCR derives from a human donor in good health. V usage is TRBV19 and J usage is TRBJ2-7; perhaps TRBD2 as D (6 bases). Source material: PBMCs. The DNA of the CDR3 is TGTGCCAGTACCCCCCCTGGCTCCAGGAGGGGCGAGCAGTACTTC. Translating it yields CASTPPGSRRGEQYF. Looking up the rest from reference TRBV19 and TRBJ2-7 gives the full variable domain: DGGITQSPKYLFRKEGQNVTLSCEQNLNHDAMYWYRQDPGQGLRLIYYSQIVNDFQKGDIAEGYSVSREKKESFPLTVTSAQKNPTAFYLCASTPPGSRRGEQYFGPGTRLTVT.